This TCR beta chain was captured in a study of blood T cell repertoires in COVID-19. Grouping used clinical history reported by participants in a survey and questionnaire. Recovered status in Cohort 3 required two negative PCRs, clearance, or symptom resolution. Original handling: Estimation of nucleated cell counts was performed using reference gene primer amplification. The data were produced by immunoSEQ multiplex PCR, yet TCRdb's version contains in-frame clones alone and is incomplete. V and J calls and clone size come straight from that table; D and trimming were deduced from the DNA. The repertoire holds approximately 130,000 clones, with roughly four fifths as singletons. This CDR3 spans 18 amino acids.

Sequencing was carried out using PBMCs or T cells enriched from blood (not recorded which). The source of this sequence is a man younger than 40 who had recovered from COVID-19. This chain links TRBV21-1 with TRBJ1-3; the table's TRBD1 call for D was not verified on the DNA. TRBV21-1 is noted as a pseudogene. The CDR3 loop reads CASSKEQGQGYSGNTIYF. The CDR3 region has the DNA TGTGCCAGCAGCAAAGAACAAGGACAGGGATACTCTGGAAACACCATATATTTT.